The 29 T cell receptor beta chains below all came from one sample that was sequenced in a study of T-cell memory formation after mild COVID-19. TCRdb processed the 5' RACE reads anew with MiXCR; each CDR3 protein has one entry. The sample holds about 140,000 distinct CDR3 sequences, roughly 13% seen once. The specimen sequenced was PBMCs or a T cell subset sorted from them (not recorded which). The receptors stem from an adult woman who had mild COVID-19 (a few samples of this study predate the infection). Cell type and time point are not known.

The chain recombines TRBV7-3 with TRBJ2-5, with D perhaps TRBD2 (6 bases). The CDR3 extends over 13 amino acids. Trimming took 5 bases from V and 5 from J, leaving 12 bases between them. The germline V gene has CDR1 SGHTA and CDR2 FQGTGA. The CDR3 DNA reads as TGTGCCAGCAGCCTACTAGCATCGGAGACCCAGTACTTC. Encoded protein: CASSLLASETQYF.

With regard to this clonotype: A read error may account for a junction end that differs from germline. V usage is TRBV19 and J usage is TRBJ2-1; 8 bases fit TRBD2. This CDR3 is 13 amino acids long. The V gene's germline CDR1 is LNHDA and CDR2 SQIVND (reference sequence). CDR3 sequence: CASSTDRVAGTLF. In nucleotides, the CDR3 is TGTGCCAGTAGTACCGACCGGGTAGCGGGGACTTTGTTC.

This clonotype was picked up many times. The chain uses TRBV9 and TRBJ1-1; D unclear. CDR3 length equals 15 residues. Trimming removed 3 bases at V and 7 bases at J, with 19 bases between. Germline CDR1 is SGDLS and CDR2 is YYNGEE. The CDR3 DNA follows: TGTGCCAGCAGCGCCGGGAGCCTCGTTATGAGTGAAGCTTTCTTT. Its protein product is CASSAGSLVMSEAFF.

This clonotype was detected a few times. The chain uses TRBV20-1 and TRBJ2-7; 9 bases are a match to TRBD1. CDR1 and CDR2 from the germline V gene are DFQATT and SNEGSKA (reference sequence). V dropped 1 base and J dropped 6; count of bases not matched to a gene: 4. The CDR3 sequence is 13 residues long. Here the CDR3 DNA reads TGCAGTGCTAGAGCACAGGGGGCCTTCGAGCAGTACTTC. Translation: CSARAQGAFEQYF.

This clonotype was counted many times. CDR3 in DNA: TGTGCCAGCAGCAATTCGCCCGGGGAGCTGTTTTTT. This translates into CASSNSPGELFF. The chain has TRBV12-3 or TRBV12-4 and TRBJ2-2; D not certain. This CDR3 is 12 amino acids long. Trimming cost V 6 bases and J 6 bases, with 8 bases left between them.

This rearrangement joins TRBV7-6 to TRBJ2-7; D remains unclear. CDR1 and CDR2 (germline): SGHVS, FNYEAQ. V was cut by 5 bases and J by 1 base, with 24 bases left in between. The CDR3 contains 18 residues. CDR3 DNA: TGTGCCAGCAGCAAGACGGCGCAGGTTTCTGGGATGTCCTACGAGCAGTACTTC. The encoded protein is CASSKTAQVSGMSYEQYF.

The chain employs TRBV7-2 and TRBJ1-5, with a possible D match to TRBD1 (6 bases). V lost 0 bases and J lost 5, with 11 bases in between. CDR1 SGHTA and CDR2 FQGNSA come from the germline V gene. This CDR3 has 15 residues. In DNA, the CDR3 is TGTGCCAGCAGCTTAGCCACAGGGTCGGATCAGCCCCAGCATTTT. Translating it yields CASSLATGSDQPQHF.

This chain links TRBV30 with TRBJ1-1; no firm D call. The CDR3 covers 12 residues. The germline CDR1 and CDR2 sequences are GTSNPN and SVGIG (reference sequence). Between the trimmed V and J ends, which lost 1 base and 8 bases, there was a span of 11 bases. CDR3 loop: CAWSGASLEAFF. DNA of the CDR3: TGTGCCTGGAGTGGGGCCAGTCTGGAAGCTTTCTTT. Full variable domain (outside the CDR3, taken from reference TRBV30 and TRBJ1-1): SQTIHQWPATLVQPVGSPLSLECTVEGTSNPNLYWYRQAAGRGLQLLFYSVGIGQISSEVPQNLSASRPQDRQFILSSKKLLLSDSGFYLCAWSGASLEAFFGQGTRLTVV.

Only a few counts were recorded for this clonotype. The DNA of the CDR3 is TGTGCCAGCAGTTTTCCGACGGACAGAAGCTCCTACGAGCAGTACTTC. Its protein product is CASSFPTDRSSYEQYF. The chain is built from TRBV12-3 or TRBV12-4 and TRBJ2-7; the D gene is possibly TRBD1 (6 bases). This CDR3 is built from 16 residues. Between the trimmed V and J ends, which lost 3 bases and 0 bases, there was a span of 15 bases.

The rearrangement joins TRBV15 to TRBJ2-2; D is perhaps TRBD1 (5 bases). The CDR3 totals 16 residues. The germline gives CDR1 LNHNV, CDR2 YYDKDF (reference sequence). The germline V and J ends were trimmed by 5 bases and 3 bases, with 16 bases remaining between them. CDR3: CATSVEMGPDTGELFF. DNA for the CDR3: TGTGCCACCAGCGTAGAAATGGGGCCCGACACCGGGGAGCTGTTTTTT. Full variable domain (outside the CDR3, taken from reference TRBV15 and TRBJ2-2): DAMVIQNPRYQVTQFGKPVTLSCSQTLNHNVMYWYQQKSSQAPKLLFHYYDKDFNNEADTPDNFQSRRPNTSFCFLDIRSPGLGDTAMYLCATSVEMGPDTGELFFGEGSRLTVL.

The CDR3 is CASRPSAGLVNEKLFF. The CDR3 region has the DNA TGTGCCAGCAGACCTTCAGCAGGGCTGGTTAATGAAAAACTGTTTTTT. This chain links TRBV27 with TRBJ1-4; possibly TRBD1 for D (5 bases). Trimming took off 6 bases at V and 4 bases at J, with 18 bases between the two ends. The germline V gene encodes CDR1 MNHEY and CDR2 SMNVEV (reference sequence). This CDR3 comprises 16 residues.

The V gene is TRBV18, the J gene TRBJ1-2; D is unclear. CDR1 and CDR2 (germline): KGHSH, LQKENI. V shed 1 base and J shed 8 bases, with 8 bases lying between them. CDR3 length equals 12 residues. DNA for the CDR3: TGTGCCAGCTCACCACAGGGAAGGGGCTACACCTTC. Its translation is CASSPQGRGYTF.

The CDR3 coding sequence is TGCAGTGCTAGAGATCGGGATGGCGGGGAGCTGTTTTTT. It encodes CSARDRDGGELFF. The chain links TRBV20-1 to TRBJ2-2; the D gene is possibly TRBD2 (5 bases). Between the trimmed V and J ends, which lost 0 bases and 7 bases, there was a span of 9 bases. CDR3 size: 13 residues. From germline, CDR1 is DFQATT and CDR2 SNEGSKA (reference sequence).

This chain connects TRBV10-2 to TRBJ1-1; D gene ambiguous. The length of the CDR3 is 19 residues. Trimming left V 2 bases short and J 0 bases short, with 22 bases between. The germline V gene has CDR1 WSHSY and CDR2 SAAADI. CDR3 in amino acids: CASSEDWPRAFVVNTEAFF. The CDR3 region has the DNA TGCGCCAGCAGTGAGGACTGGCCTAGGGCCTTCGTAGTGAACACTGAAGCTTTCTTT.

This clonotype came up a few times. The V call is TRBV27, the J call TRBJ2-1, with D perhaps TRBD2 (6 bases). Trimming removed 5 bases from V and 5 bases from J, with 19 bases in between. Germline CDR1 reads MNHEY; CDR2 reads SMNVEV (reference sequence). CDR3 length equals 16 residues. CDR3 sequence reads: CASSSPLGGVNNEQFF. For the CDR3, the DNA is TGTGCCAGCAGTAGCCCCCTCGGGGGAGTAAACAATGAGCAGTTCTTC.

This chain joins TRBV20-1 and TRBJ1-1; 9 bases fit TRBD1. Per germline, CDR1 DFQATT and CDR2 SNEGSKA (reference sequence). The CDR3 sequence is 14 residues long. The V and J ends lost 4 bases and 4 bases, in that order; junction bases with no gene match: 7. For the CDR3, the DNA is TGCAGTGCTACCGGGACAGGGTGGTCCACTGAAGCTTTCTTT. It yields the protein CSATGTGWSTEAFF.

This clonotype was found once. The CDR3 DNA reads as TGTGCCAGCAGTGAATGGGGACAGGGCGGAAACACCATATATTTT. This codes for CASSEWGQGGNTIYF. The rearrangement uses TRBV25-1 and TRBJ1-3, with 9 bases matching TRBD1. CDR3 length: 15 amino acids. CDR1 MGHDK and CDR2 SYGVNS come from the germline V gene. V was clipped by 1 base and J by 4 bases; unmatched bases: 2.

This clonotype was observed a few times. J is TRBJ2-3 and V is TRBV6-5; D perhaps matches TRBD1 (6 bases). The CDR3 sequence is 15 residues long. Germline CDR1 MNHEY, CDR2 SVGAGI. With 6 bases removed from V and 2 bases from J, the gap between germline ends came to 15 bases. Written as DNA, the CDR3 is TGTGCCAGCAGCCTTGGACAGCGGTTCACAGATACGCAGTATTTT. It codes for CASSLGQRFTDTQYF.

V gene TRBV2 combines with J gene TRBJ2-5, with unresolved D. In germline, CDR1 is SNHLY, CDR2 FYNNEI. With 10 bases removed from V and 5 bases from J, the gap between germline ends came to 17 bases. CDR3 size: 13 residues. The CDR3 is CANEGPGRETQYF. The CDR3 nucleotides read TGTGCCAACGAAGGTCCAGGTCGGGAGACCCAGTACTTC.

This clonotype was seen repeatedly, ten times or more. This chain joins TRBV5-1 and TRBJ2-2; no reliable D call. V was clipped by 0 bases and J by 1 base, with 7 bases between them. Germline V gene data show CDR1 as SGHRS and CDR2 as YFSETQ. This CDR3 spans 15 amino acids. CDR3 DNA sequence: TGCGCCAGCAGCTTGGTTTACCTGAACACCGGGGAGCTGTTTTTT. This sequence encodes CASSLVYLNTGELFF. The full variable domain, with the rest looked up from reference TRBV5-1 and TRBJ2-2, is KAGVTQTPRYLIKTRGQQVTLSCSPISGHRSVSWYQQTPGQGLQFLFEYFSETQRNKGNFPGRFSGRQFSNSRSEMNVSTLELGDSALYLCASSLVYLNTGELFFGEGSRLTVL.

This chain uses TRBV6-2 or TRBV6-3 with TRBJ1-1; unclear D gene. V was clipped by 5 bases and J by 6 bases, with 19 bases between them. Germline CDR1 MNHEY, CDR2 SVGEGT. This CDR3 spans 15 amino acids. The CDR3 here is CASSAPRYGRAEAFF. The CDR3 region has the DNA TGTGCCAGCAGTGCGCCCAGGTATGGGAGGGCTGAAGCTTTCTTT.

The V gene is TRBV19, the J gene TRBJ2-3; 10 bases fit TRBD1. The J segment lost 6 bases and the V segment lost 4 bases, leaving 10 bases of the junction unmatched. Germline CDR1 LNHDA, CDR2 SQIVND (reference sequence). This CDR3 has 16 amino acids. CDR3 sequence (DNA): TGTGCCAGTAGTAGGGACAGGGGAGTTTCGTGGGATACGCAGTATTTT. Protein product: CASSRDRGVSWDTQYF.

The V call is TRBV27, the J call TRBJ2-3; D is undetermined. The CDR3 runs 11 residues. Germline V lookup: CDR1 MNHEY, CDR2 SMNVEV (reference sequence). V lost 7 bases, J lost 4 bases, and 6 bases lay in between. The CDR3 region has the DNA TGTGCCAGCATTTGGGCAGATACGCAGTATTTT. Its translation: CASIWADTQYF.

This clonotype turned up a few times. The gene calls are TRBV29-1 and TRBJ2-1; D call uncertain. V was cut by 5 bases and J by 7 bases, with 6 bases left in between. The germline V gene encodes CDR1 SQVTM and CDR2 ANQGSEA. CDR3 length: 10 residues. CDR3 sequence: CSVLRNEQFF. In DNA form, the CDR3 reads TGCAGCGTTCTGAGGAATGAGCAGTTCTTC.

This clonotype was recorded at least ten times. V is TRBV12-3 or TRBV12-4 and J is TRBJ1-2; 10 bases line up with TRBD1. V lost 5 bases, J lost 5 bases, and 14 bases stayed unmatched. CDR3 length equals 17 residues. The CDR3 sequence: CASSLRDRGYVGYGYTF. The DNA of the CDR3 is TGTGCCAGCAGTCTCCGGGACAGGGGCTATGTAGGGTATGGCTACACCTTC.

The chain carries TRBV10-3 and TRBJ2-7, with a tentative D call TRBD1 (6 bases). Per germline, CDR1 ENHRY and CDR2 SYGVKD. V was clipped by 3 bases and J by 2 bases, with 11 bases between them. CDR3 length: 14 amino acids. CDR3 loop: CAISENGTPYEQYF. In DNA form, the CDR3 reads TGTGCCATCAGTGAAAATGGGACACCCTACGAGCAGTACTTC.

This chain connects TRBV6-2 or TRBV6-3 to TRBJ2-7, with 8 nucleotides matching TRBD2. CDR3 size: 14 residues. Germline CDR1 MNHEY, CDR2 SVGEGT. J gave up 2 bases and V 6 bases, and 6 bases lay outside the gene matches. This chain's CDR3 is CASSLLAEPYEQYF. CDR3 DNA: TGTGCCAGCAGCTTACTAGCGGAGCCCTACGAGCAGTACTTC.

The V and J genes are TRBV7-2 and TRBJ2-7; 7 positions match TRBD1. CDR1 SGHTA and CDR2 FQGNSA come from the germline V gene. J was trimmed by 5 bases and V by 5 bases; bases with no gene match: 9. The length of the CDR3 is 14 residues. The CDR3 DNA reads TGTGCCAGCAGCGAGACAGACAGGGACAACGAGCAGTACTTC. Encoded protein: CASSETDRDNEQYF.

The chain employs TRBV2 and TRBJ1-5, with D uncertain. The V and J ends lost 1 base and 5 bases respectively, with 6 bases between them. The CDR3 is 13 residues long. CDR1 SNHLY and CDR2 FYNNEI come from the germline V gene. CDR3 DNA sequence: TGTGCCAGCAGTGAAGGGGTCCATCAGCCCCAGCATTTT. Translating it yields CASSEGVHQPQHF.